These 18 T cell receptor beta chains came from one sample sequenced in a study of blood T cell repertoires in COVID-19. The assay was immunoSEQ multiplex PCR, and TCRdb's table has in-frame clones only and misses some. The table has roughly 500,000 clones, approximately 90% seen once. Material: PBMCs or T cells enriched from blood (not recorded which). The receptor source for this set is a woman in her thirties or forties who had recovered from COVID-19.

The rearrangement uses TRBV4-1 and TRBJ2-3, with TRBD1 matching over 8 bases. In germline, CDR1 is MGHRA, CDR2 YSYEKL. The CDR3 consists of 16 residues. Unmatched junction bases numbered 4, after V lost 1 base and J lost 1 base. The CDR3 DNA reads TGCGCCAGCAGCCAAGGAGGGACAGGAGGCACAGATACGCAGTATTTT. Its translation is CASSQGGTGGTDTQYF.

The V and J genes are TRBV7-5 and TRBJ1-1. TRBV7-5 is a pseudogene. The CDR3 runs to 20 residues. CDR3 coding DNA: TGTGCCTACATAACTACCAAGTCTCAAAATAGGTTTTTCATGAACACTGAAGCTTTCTTT. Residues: CAYITTKSQNRFFMNTEAFF.

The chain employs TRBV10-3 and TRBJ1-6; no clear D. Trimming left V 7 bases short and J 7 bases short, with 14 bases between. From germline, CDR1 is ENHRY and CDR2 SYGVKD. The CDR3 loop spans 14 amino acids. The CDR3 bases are TGTGCCATCACCCCGGACTTGGCGAATTCACCCCTCCACTTT. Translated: CAITPDLANSPLHF.

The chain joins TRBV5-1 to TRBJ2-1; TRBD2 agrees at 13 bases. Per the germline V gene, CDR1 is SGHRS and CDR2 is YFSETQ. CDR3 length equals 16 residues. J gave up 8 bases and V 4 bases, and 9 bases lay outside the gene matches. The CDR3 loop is CASSRGTSGRAHEQFF. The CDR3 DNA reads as TGCGCCAGCAGCCGAGGAACTAGCGGGAGGGCCCATGAGCAGTTCTTC.

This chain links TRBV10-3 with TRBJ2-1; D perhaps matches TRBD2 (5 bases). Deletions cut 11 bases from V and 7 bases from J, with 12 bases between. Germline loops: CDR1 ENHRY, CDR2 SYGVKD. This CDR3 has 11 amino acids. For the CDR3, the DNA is TGTGCCTTGCGGCGAGGGAATGAGCAGTTCTTC. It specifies CALRRGNEQFF.

Here the CDR3 DNA reads TGTGCCTGGAGGGTAGCGGGAGGGGGGTACAATGAGCAGTTCTTC. Residues: CAWRVAGGGYNEQFF. The chain uses TRBV30 and TRBJ2-1; 11 bases are shared with TRBD2. In germline, CDR1 is GTSNPN, CDR2 SVGIG (reference sequence). Trimming removed 3 bases from V and 4 bases from J; junction bases left unmatched: 5. CDR3 length equals 15 residues.

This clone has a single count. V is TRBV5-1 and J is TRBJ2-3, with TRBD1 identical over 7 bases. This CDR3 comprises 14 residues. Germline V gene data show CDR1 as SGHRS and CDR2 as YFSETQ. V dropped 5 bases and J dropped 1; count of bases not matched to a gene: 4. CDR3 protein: CASSGQGGTDTQYF. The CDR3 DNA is TGCGCCAGCAGTGGCCAGGGGGGCACAGATACGCAGTATTTT. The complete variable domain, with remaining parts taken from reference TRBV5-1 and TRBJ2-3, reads KAGVTQTPRYLIKTRGQQVTLSCSPISGHRSVSWYQQTPGQGLQFLFEYFSETQRNKGNFPGRFSGRQFSNSRSEMNVSTLELGDSALYLCASSGQGGTDTQYFGPGTRLTVL.

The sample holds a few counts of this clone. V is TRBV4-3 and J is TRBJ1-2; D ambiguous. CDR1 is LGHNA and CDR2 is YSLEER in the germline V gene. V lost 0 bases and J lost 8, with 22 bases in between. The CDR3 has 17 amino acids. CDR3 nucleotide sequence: TGCGCCAGCAGCCAAGATAGCCGTGAAGGTCCCCATAGGGGCTACACCTTC. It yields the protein CASSQDSREGPHRGYTF.

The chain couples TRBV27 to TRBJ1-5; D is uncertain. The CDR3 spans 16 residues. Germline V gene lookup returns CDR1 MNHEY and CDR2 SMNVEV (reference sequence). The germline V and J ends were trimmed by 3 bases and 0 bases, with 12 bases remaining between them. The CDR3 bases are TGTGCCAGCAGTTTGTTCGGGGTCCTTAGCAATCAGCCCCAGCATTTT. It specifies CASSLFGVLSNQPQHF.

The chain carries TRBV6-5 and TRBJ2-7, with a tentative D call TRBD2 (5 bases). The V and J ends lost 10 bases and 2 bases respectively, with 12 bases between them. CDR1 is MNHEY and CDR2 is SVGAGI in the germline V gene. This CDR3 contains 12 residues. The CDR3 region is CATGTETYEQYF. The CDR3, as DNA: TGTGCCACGGGAACAGAAACCTACGAGCAGTACTTC.

This CDR3 reads CASSPGTGNNEQFF. CDR3 DNA: TGTGCCAGCAGCCCAGGGACAGGGAACAATGAGCAGTTCTTC. The chain is built from TRBV5-4 and TRBJ2-1; 9 bases line up with TRBD1. The CDR3 consists of 14 residues. After removal of 4 bases from V and 5 bases from J, the junction contained 4 bases not matched to a gene. Germline-derived CDR1 and CDR2 are SGHNT and YYREEE (reference sequence).

CDR3 amino acids: CASSLWVGQGAYEQYF. CDR3 nucleotides: TGTGCCAGCAGTTTATGGGTAGGGCAGGGGGCATACGAGCAGTACTTC. This chain connects TRBV27 to TRBJ2-7, with 8 bases fitting TRBD1. The CDR3 is 16 residues long. Losses at the gene ends were 1 base for V and 4 bases for J; bases not matched to a gene: 9. CDR1 MNHEY and CDR2 SMNVEV come from the germline V gene (reference sequence).

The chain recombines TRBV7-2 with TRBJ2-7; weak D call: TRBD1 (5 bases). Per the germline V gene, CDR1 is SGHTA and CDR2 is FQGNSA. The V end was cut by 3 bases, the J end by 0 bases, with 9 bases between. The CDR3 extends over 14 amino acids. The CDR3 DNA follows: TGTGCCAGCAGCTTCTTCGACAGCTCCTACGAGCAGTACTTC. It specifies CASSFFDSSYEQYF.

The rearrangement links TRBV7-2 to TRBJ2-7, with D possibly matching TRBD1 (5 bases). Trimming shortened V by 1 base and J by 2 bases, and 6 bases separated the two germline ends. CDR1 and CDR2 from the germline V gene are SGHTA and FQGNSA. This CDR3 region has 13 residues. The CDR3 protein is CASSLDRTYEQYF. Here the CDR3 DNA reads TGTGCCAGCAGCTTAGACAGGACCTACGAGCAGTACTTC.

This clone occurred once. The CDR3 nucleotides are TGTGCCAGCTCGCCCCAGGCGGGATTGAACACCGGGGAGCTGTTTTTT. This gives the protein CASSPQAGLNTGELFF. The chain uses TRBV18 and TRBJ2-2, with D maybe TRBD2 (6 bases). The V and J ends lost 6 bases and 1 base respectively, with 15 bases between them. Germline V gene data show CDR1 as KGHSH and CDR2 as LQKENI. This CDR3 comprises 16 residues.

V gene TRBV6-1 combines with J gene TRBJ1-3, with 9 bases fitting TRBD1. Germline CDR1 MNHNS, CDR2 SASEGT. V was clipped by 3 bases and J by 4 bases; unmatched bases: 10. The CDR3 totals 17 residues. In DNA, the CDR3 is TGTGCCAGCAGTGAGTCCCCTAGGACAGGGGCCGGAAACACCATATATTTT. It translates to CASSESPRTGAGNTIYF.

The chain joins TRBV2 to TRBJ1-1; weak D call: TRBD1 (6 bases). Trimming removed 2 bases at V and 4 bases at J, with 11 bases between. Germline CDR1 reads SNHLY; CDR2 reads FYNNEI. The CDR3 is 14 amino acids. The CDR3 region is CASSETSTGTEAFF. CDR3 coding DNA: TGTGCCAGCAGTGAAACTTCGACAGGCACTGAAGCTTTCTTT.

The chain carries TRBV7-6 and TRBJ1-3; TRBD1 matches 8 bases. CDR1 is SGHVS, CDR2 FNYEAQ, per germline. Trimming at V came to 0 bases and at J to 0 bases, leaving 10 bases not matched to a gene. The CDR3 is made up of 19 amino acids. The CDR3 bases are TGTGCCAGCAGCTTAGCGGGGACCGGGACAGGTAACTCTGGAAACACCATATATTTT. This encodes CASSLAGTGTGNSGNTIYF.